Each of the 10 T cell receptor beta chains below was sequenced from the same sample in a study of regulatory T cells in long-lasting Graves disease. Regarding time point: newly diagnosed GD, antithyroid drugs for less than 3 months. Preparation of the TCR library used RNA extracted from PBMCs. Arm-PCR of CDR3 regions and iRepertoire HTBI primers were used to build TCR beta libraries. TCRdb reprocessed the multiplex PCR reads via MiXCR and lists one record per CDR3 protein. The table lists 680,000 or so distinct CDR3 sequences, roughly 15% of them singletons, with under 20% in the top ten. The same data also went into a second study, on T cells in Graves' hyperthyroidism and ophthalmopathy.

Sequences were derived from peripheral blood mononuclear cells (PBMCs), sampled at new diagnosis, from a patient treated with antithyroid drugs. These receptors were collected from a woman aged 25 to 39 with Graves disease.

This clonotype showed up many times. V and J are TRBV5-1 and TRBJ2-2; D gene ambiguous. The V gene's germline CDR1 is SGHRS and CDR2 YFSETQ. The V end was cut by 3 bases, the J end by 9 bases, with 18 bases between. The CDR3 runs 15 residues. The chain's CDR3 is CASSWGPTADRELFF. CDR3 nucleotides: TGCGCCAGCAGCTGGGGTCCTACGGCGGACCGGGAGCTGTTTTTT.

The chain is built from TRBV20-1 and TRBJ2-7, with 7 positions matching TRBD1. The CDR3 is made up of 11 amino acids. V was clipped by 4 bases and J by 7 bases; unmatched bases: 4. Germline assignment: CDR1 DFQATT and CDR2 SNEGSKA (reference sequence). The CDR3 sequence is CSAIGGEEQYF. In nucleotides, the CDR3 is TGCAGTGCTATAGGGGGCGAAGAGCAGTACTTC.

This clonotype was counted only a few times. V usage is TRBV7-9 and J usage is TRBJ2-1; weak D call: TRBD1 (5 bases). The V end was cut by 2 bases, the J end by 5 bases, with 10 bases between. The CDR3 runs 14 residues. Germline CDR1 is SEHNR and CDR2 is FQNEAQ (reference sequence). CDR3 sequence (DNA): TGTGCCAGCAGCTTACCGCAAGGGGACAATGAGCAGTTCTTC. Amino acids: CASSLPQGDNEQFF.

This clonotype has at least ten counts. The rearrangement links TRBV27 to TRBJ1-2; perhaps TRBD1 as D (5 bases). Germline values: CDR1 MNHEY, CDR2 SMNVEV (reference sequence). There are 14 residues in the CDR3. The V and J ends lost 6 bases and 4 bases respectively, with 15 bases between them. Here the CDR3 reads CASRRGDPIYGYTF. The CDR3, as DNA: TGTGCCAGCAGGAGAGGGGACCCGATCTATGGCTACACCTTC.

The table lists this clonotype with many counts. This chain uses TRBV7-3 with TRBJ2-3; D is uncertain. V dropped 6 bases and J dropped 1 base, with 5 bases sitting between them. Germline V gives CDR1 SGHTA, CDR2 FQGTGA. This CDR3 is 12 amino acids long. CDR3 residues: CASRLCTDTQYF. The CDR3 region has the DNA TGTGCCAGCAGACTCTGCACAGATACGCAGTATTTT.

A few counts support this clonotype. The genes are TRBV6-2 or TRBV6-3 and TRBJ2-2, with unresolved D. Trimming cost V 6 bases and J 8 bases, with 13 bases left between them. Germline assignment: CDR1 MNHEY and CDR2 SVGEGT. This CDR3 region has 13 residues. DNA for the CDR3: TGTGCCAGCAGCGCCCCTCTCATGGGGGAGCTGTTTTTT. It translates to CASSAPLMGELFF.

This clonotype was recorded at least ten times. The rearrangement links TRBV27 to TRBJ1-5, with D possibly TRBD1 on 5 matching bases. This CDR3 region has 16 residues. V was pared by 2 bases and J by 0 bases, with 11 bases between. Germline V CDR1 and CDR2: MNHEY, SMNVEV (reference sequence). CDR3 in amino acids: CASSLDAGNSNQPQHF. Written as DNA, the CDR3 is TGTGCCAGCAGTTTAGATGCAGGGAATAGCAATCAGCCCCAGCATTTT.

The CDR3 loop reads CASSLGTVNEADIQYF. For the CDR3, the DNA is TGTGCCAGCAGCTTGGGGACTGTAAACGAGGCGGACATTCAGTACTTC. The rearrangement joins TRBV5-6 to TRBJ2-4, with D tentatively TRBD2 (5 bases). This CDR3 contains 16 residues. With 0 bases removed from V and 8 bases from J, the gap between germline ends came to 18 bases. Germline V gives CDR1 SGHDT, CDR2 YYEEEE.

This clonotype was counted at least ten times. The chain recombines TRBV6-2 or TRBV6-3 with TRBJ1-5; TRBD1 aligns across 7 bases. Losses at the gene ends were 6 bases for V and 2 bases for J; bases not matched to a gene: 13. This CDR3 contains 17 residues. Germline CDR1 MNHEY, CDR2 SVGEGT. The CDR3 DNA is TGTGCCAGCAGAACGCACATCAACAGGGGAGGCAATCAGCCCCAGCATTTT. Translation gives CASRTHINRGGNQPQHF.

Concerning this clonotype itself: Possible read error: a much larger clone is one base away. The chain links TRBV20-1 to TRBJ1-1; tentative D call: TRBD1 (5 bases). There are 13 residues in the CDR3. Trimming shortened V by 3 bases and J by 0 bases, and 8 bases separated the two germline ends. In germline, CDR1 is DFQATT, CDR2 SNEGSKA (reference sequence). The CDR3 loop reads CSASIQVNTEAFF. For the CDR3, the DNA is TGCAGTGCTAGTATACAGGTGAACACTGAAGCTTTCTTT.